This paragraph reports one T cell receptor (beta chain). In the authors' methods: Estimates of nucleated cell counts were drawn from the amplification of reference gene primers. Generated by immunoSEQ multiplex PCR, the TCRdb table keeps only in-frame clones and is missing some. The V and J calls and clone size come from that table; D and trimming were worked out from the DNA. The repertoire holds around 200,000 clones, with 80% to 90% as singletons. The data are from a study of blood T cell repertoires in COVID-19. The wider study: Sites across the United States, Italy and Spain contributed samples from acute and convalescent COVID-19. Sources were T cells, B-cell-depleted T cells, or PBMCs; the material itself was cDNA or gDNA.

Trimming removed 2 bases from V and 6 bases from J; junction bases left unmatched: 0. Germline loops: CDR1 MNHEY, CDR2 SMNVEV (reference sequence). This CDR3 has 13 residues. This sequence joins TRBV27 and TRBJ1-5, with 8 bases lining up with TRBD1. This TCR was recovered from an elderly woman with acute or convalescent COVID-19. The sample consisted of peripheral blood. The CDR3 here is CASSLDRGQPQHF. CDR3 nucleotide sequence: TGTGCCAGCAGTTTAGACAGGGGTCAGCCCCAGCATTTT.